This T cell receptor (beta chain) emerged from a study of blood T cell repertoires in COVID-19. Overall study: Sample material is recorded as cDNA or gDNA derived from T cells, B-cell-depleted T cells, or PBMCs.

CDR1 and CDR2 (germline): MNHEY, SMNVEV (reference sequence). V lost 6 bases and J lost 3; bases outside the gene matches: 4. The CDR3 has 13 residues. Recovered status applied to Cohort 3 donors who had two consecutive negative PCRs. It also applied to those with clearance or with symptom resolution. Sequenced by immunoSEQ multiplex PCR; TCRdb stores in-frame clones only, minus some. The data show under 200,000 clones, around 80% seen once. This clone appeared a few times. The chain couples TRBV27 to TRBJ2-7; TRBD1 aligns across 8 bases. Material for sequencing was PBMCs or T cells enriched from blood (not recorded which). The TCR sequence derives from a woman aged 55-75 years who had recovered from COVID-19. CDR3 protein: CASRGQAIYEQYF. CDR3 DNA sequence: TGTGCCAGCAGGGGACAGGCGATCTACGAGCAGTACTTC.